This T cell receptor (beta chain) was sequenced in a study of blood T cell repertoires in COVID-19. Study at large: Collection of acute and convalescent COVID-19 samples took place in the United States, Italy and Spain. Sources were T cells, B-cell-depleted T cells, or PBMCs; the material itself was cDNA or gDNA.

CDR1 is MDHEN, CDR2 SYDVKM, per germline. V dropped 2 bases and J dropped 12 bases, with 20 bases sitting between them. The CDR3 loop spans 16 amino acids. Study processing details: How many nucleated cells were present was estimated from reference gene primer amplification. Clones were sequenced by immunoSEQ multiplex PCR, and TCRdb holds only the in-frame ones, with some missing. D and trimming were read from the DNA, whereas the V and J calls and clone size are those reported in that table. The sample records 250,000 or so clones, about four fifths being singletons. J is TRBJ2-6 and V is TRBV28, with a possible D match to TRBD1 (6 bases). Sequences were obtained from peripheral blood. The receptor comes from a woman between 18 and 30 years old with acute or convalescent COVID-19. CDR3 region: CASSLGPGTPLLVLTF. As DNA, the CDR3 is TGTGCCAGCAGTTTAGGTCCCGGGACACCTTTACTCGTCCTGACTTTC.